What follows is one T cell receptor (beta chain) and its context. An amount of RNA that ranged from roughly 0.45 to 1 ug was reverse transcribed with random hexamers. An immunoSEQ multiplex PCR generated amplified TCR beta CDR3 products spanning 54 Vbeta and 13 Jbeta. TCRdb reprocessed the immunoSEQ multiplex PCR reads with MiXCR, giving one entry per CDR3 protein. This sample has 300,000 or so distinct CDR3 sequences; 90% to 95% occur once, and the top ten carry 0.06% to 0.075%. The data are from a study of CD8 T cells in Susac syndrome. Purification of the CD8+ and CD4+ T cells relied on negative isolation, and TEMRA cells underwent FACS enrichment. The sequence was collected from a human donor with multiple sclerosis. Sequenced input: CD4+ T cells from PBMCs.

In nucleotides, the CDR3 is TGTGCCAGCAGCTACCAACTCGAACGCATCCGAGAGACCCAGTACTTC. Translation: CASSYQLERIRETQYF. The rearrangement uses TRBV3-1 and TRBJ2-5; the D is unclear. Deletions cut 5 bases from V and 4 bases from J, with 20 bases between. From germline, CDR1 is LGHDT and CDR2 YNNKEL (reference sequence). The CDR3 is made up of 16 amino acids.